Presented here are 11 T cell receptor beta chains from one specimen sequenced in a study of high-grade serous ovarian cancer treatment subgroups. The data were produced by immunoSEQ multiplex PCR, yet TCRdb's version contains in-frame clones alone and is incomplete. The data show about 9,000 clones, 60% to 80% seen once. Tumor tissue was taken before any definitive surgery or chemotherapy was given. Sequenced sample: tumor tissue. The receptors come from a human donor with high-grade serous ovarian cancer.

Concerning this clone: Other DNA sequences in this specimen translate into the identical CDR3. This rearrangement joins TRBV6-5 to TRBJ1-2; 10 bases are a match to TRBD1. After removal of 6 bases from V and 8 bases from J, the junction contained 9 bases not matched to a gene. Germline V gives CDR1 MNHEY, CDR2 SVGAGI. This CDR3 contains 14 residues. For the CDR3, the DNA is TGTGCCAGCAGCCGAAGACAGGGGGCTAGAGGCTACACCTTC. This translates into CASSRRQGARGYTF.

This clone was detected only once. J is TRBJ2-1 and V is TRBV15; the match to TRBD1 covers 8 bases. Germline V gene sequence: CDR1 LNHNV, CDR2 YYDKDF (reference sequence). V lost 4 bases and J lost 7; bases outside the gene matches: 6. CDR3 length: 14 amino acids. CDR3 sequence (DNA): TGTGCCACCAGCACTACAGGGGGTCGAAATGAGCAGTTCTTC. Translating gives CATSTTGGRNEQFF.

The J gene is TRBJ1-4, the V gene TRBV19; D is possibly TRBD1 (5 bases). V was cut by 6 bases and J by 8 bases, with 10 bases left in between. Germline CDR1 reads LNHDA; CDR2 reads SQIVND (reference sequence). The CDR3 contains 12 residues. DNA of the CDR3: TGTGCCAGTAGCCACACAGGAGAAAAACTGTTTTTT. It specifies CASSHTGEKLFF.

This rearrangement joins TRBV6-5 to TRBJ2-5; D gene ambiguous. This CDR3 is built from 12 residues. V dropped 5 bases and J dropped 7 bases, with 11 bases sitting between them. Germline V gene lookup returns CDR1 MNHEY and CDR2 SVGAGI. Here the CDR3 reads CASSQHLGTQYF. CDR3 bases: TGTGCCAGCAGTCAACACCTAGGGACCCAGTACTTC.

This rearrangement joins TRBV9 to TRBJ2-3; unclear D gene. There are 15 residues in the CDR3. Germline V gene data show CDR1 as SGDLS and CDR2 as YYNGEE. Trimming removed 2 bases from V and 0 bases from J, with 10 bases in between. The CDR3 loop is CASSVGYGSTDTQYF. In DNA, the CDR3 is TGTGCCAGCAGCGTTGGTTACGGAAGCACAGATACGCAGTATTTT.

The chain couples TRBV4-1 to TRBJ1-4; TRBD1 agrees at 10 bases. The germline V gene encodes CDR1 MGHRA and CDR2 YSYEKL. The CDR3 runs to 16 residues. The V and J ends lost 1 base and 7 bases, in that order; junction bases with no gene match: 6. CDR3 loop: CASSQGVGQGSEKLFF. The CDR3 DNA is TGCGCCAGCAGCCAAGGTGTGGGACAGGGGTCTGAAAAACTGTTTTTT.

The rearrangement joins TRBV21-1 to TRBJ2-3; the table's D call, TRBD2, has no DNA check behind it. TRBV21-1 is a documented pseudogene. This CDR3 spans 15 amino acids. Written as DNA, the CDR3 is TGTGCCAGCAGCAGACTAGCGGGAGATAAAGATACGCAGTATTTT. This gives the protein CASSRLAGDKDTQYF.

V gene TRBV11-2 combines with J gene TRBJ1-1; tentative D call: TRBD1 (6 bases). Germline V gives CDR1 SGHAT, CDR2 FQNNGV. V gave up 5 bases and J gave up 3 bases, with 16 bases separating them. This CDR3 has 15 amino acids. The CDR3 reads CASSTGWGHDTEAFF. The CDR3 DNA reads TGTGCCAGCAGCACCGGGTGGGGGCATGACACTGAAGCTTTCTTT.

This chain links TRBV5-4 with TRBJ1-1; no clear D. The CDR3 extends over 15 amino acids. V lost 1 base, J lost 6 bases, and 16 bases lay in between. Germline V gives CDR1 SGHNT, CDR2 YYREEE (reference sequence). The CDR3 loop reads CASSLKSTRRAEAFF. In DNA, the CDR3 is TGTGCCAGCAGCTTGAAAAGTACGAGGCGGGCTGAAGCTTTCTTT.

The chain links TRBV5-4 to TRBJ1-1; 9 bases match TRBD1. CDR1 is SGHNT and CDR2 is YYREEE in the germline V gene (reference sequence). There are 15 residues in the CDR3. Unmatched junction bases numbered 7, after V lost 2 bases and J lost 5 bases. In DNA, the CDR3 is TGTGCCAGCAGCTTAGGTGGACAGGGGTGGACTGAAGCTTTCTTT. Amino acids: CASSLGGQGWTEAFF.

This clone is judged medium-sized. The chain joins TRBV10-2 to TRBJ2-5, with 7 positions matching TRBD2. J lost 2 bases, V lost 7 bases, and 10 bases had no gene match. The CDR3 sequence is 15 residues long. Germline assignment: CDR1 WSHSY and CDR2 SAAADI. CDR3 residues: CASTRVAGTQETQYF. The CDR3 nucleotides read TGCGCCAGCACCCGGGTAGCGGGTACTCAAGAGACCCAGTACTTC.